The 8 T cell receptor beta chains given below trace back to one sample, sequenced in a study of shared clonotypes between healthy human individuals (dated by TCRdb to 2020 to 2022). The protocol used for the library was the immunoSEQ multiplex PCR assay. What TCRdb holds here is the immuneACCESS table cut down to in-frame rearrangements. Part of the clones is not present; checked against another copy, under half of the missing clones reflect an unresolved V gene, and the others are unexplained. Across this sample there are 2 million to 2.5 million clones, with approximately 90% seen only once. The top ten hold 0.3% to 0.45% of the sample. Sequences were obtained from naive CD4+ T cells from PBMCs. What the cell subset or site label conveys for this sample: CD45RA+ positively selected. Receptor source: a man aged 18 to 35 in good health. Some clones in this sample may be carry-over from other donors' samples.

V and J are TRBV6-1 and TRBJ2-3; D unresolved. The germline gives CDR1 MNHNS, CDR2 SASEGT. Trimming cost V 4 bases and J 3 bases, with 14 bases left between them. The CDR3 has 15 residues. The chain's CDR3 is CASSAVRSGTDTQYF. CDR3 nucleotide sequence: TGTGCCAGCAGTGCGGTCCGAAGTGGTACAGATACGCAGTATTTT.

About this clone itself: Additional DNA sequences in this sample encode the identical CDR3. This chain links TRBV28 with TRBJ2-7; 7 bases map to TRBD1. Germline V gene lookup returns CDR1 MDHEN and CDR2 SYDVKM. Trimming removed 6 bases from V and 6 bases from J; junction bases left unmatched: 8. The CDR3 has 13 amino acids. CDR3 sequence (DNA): TGTGCCAGCAGCCCCCGGACAGGTCGCGAGCAGTACTTC. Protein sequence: CASSPRTGREQYF.

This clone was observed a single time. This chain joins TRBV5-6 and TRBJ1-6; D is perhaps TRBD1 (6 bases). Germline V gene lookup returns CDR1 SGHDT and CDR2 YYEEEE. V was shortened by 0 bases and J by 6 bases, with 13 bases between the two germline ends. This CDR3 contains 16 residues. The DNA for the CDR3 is TGTGCCAGCAGCTTGGAGGGACACCTACCTAATTCACCCCTCCACTTT. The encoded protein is CASSLEGHLPNSPLHF.

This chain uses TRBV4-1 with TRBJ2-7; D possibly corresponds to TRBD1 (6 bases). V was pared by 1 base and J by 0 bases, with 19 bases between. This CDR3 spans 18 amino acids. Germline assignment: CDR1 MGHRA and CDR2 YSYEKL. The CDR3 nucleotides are TGCGCCAGCAGCCAAGTATCAGGGGCCGGGGTTGTCTCCTACGAGCAGTACTTC. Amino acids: CASSQVSGAGVVSYEQYF.

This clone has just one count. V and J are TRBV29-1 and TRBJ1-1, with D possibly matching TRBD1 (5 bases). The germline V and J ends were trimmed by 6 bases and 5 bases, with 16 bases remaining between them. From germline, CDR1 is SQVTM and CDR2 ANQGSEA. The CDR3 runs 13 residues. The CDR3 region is CSVGRQGKTEAFF. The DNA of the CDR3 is TGCAGCGTAGGTAGGCAGGGTAAAACTGAAGCTTTCTTT.

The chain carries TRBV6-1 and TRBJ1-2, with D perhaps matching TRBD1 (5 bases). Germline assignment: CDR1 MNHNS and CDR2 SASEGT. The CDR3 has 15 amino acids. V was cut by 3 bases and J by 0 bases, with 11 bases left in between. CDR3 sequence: CASSEYGRANYGYTF. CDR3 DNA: TGTGCCAGCAGTGAGTATGGCAGGGCTAACTATGGCTACACCTTC.

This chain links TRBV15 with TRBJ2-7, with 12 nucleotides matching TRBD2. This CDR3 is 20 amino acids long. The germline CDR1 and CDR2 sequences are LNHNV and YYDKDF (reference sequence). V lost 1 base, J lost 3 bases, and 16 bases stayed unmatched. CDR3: CATSRGTKAPTSGSVYEQYF. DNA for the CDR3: TGTGCCACCAGCAGAGGTACCAAGGCCCCGACTAGCGGGAGTGTCTACGAGCAGTACTTC.

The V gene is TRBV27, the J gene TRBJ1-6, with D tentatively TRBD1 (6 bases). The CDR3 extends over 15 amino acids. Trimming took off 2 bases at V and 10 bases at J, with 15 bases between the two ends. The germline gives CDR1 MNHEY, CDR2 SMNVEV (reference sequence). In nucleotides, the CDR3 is TGTGCCAGCAGTTTACTAGCCAGGGGAGGGTCACCCCTCCACTTT. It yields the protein CASSLLARGGSPLHF.